The rows below give T cell receptor beta chains drawn from one sample of a study of blood T cell repertoires in COVID-19. TCRdb's table, derived via immunoSEQ multiplex PCR, lists solely in-frame clones and lacks some. The sample records hundreds of thousands of clones, 86% being singletons. The sequenced sample consisted of PBMCs or T cells enriched from blood (not recorded which). These receptor sequences come from a man aged 25-45 years who had recovered from COVID-19. The conserved cysteine and the conserved F or W are not part of the CDR3 here.

13,TRBJ1-3,TRBV14,ASSQGSRSGNTIY
11,TRBJ2-3,TRBV28,ASSLQRGGPQY
12,TRBJ2-5,TRBV6-5,ASKDTTGPQAQY
12,TRBJ1-1,TRBV9,ASSEGALNTEAF
14,TRBJ1-5,TRBV28,ASSSSGRRTGQPQH
10,TRBJ2-3,TRBV30,ALAESTDTQY
13,TRBJ1-6,TRBV6-5,ASSYYGLGSSPLH
13,TRBJ2-1,TRBV14,ASSRKRSSYNEQF
12,TRBJ1-6,TRBV5-1,ASSLGRADSPLH
11,TRBJ1-2,TRBV28,ASSLYRDLGYT
11,TRBJ1-4,TRBV5-1,ASSSRGDEKLF
9,TRBJ2-1,TRBV29-1,SAVAYNEQF
13,TRBJ1-1,TRBV3-1/TRBV3-2,ATVGRGVAGTEAF
11,TRBJ2-5,TRBV4-1,ASSQTNTETQY
13,TRBJ2-2,TRBV30,AWTPGVTNTGELF
16,TRBJ2-6,TRBV3-1/TRBV3-2,ASRGQPTGGSGANVLT